This TCR beta chain is from a study of blood T cell repertoires in COVID-19 (dated by TCRdb to 2020 to 2022). Regarding the complete study: The collaborator samples originated in the United States, Italy and Spain and spanned the acute and convalescent phases of COVID-19. HLA class I and class II types, where available, came from metadata supplied by the sample provider rather than from assay-based typing. The samples were drawn from two sources: the first 160 participants of the ongoing ImmuneRACE study, and over 1,000 subjects contributed by 6 global collaborators. The repertoires were released in a freely available public database intended as a resource for research on the immune response to SARS-CoV-2. Subjects who had been exposed to COVID-19, were actively infected with it, or had recovered from it provided the deeply sampled blood TCRbeta repertoires that made up the dataset. The material from the prospective study consisted of cDNA or gDNA derived from T cells, B-cell-depleted T cells, or PBMCs. A de-identified subject ID, COVID-19 status, age in years and sex were almost always included in the sample metadata.

TCRbeta CDR3 regions were amplified from genomic DNA by means of the immunoSEQ Assay, a bias-controlled multiplex PCR. Per the authors' processing: The number of nucleated cells in each sample was estimated from the amplification of reference gene primers within the assay. To quantify the absolute abundance of each unique TCRbeta CDR3 rearrangement, sequence reads were collapsed and filtered. For each sample, productive Simpson clonality was calculated by taking the square root of Simpson's diversity index across productive rearrangements. The source is immuneACCESS, and TCRdb retained only in-frame sequences with V and J called. Part of the clones is not carried over; for the studies checked, unresolved V genes explain less than half of this, and the remainder is unexplained. V and J calls and clone size are copied from that table; D and trimming were computed from the DNA. The sample data list around 67,000 clones, and about 90% of these were observed just once. The ten largest clones represent around 1.9% of the sample.

To note about this clone: Its cognate antigen has yet to be identified. Base-call qualities are not available, and no considerably larger clone is one nucleotide away.

V is pruned by 3 bases and J by 3 bases, leaving 13 bases of the junction without a gene match. CDR1 and CDR2 are read off the germline V gene (reference sequence) as MNHEY and SMNVEV. The CDR3 spans 17 residues, from the cysteine through the phenylalanine. Only the CDR3 portion is preserved as DNA: 51 bases, with reading frame beginning at the first base. Whole blood was collected in K2EDTA tubes by collaborating institutions according to the institutions' own protocols. For TCRbeta analysis, collaborator samples were shipped as frozen whole blood, as isolated PBMCs, or as DNA extracted from either sample type. Points the paper makes about the study in general: The amount of clinical and demographic metadata varied by source and participant and was provided uncurated.

This TCR came from an elderly woman with active or convalescent COVID-19. The sample comprised peripheral blood. The rearranged chain carries TRBV27 and TRBJ2-7, and 8 junctional nucleotides match TRBD1. CDR3 protein: CASSFSWGDRGLYEQYF. In nucleotide form, the sequence is TGTGCCAGCAGTTTTAGTTGGGGAGACAGGGGTCTCTACGAGCAGTACTTC.